A selection of T cell receptor beta chains follows, all from one sample in a study of blood T cell repertoires in COVID-19. Produced via immunoSEQ multiplex PCR; TCRdb's table is partial and in-frame only. Of about 240,000 clones in the sample, about nine tenths are singletons; the top ten hold 6.2%. The specimen sequenced was peripheral blood. All receptors derive from a man aged 55 to 69 with acute or convalescent COVID-19. Both conserved end residues are part of each CDR3. A D gene is named only where the DNA matches it firmly. Clone size appears in some rows only: once, few, many, or a class for an expanded clone.

abundance | d_gene | len | j_gene | v_gene | CDR3aa | CDR3nt
. | . | 14 | TRBJ1-6 | TRBV9 | CASSVDQGNSPLHF | TGTGCCAGCAGCGTAGACCAGGGCAATTCACCCCTCCACTTT
. | . | 15 | TRBJ2-5 | TRBV9 | CASSVGGNNQETQYF | TGTGCCAGCAGCGTAGGGGGCAACAACCAAGAGACCCAGTACTTC
. | TRBD1 | 16 | TRBJ1-5 | TRBV23-1 | CASSPPGQGLYQPQHF | TGCGCCAGCAGTCCACCGGGACAGGGCTTGTATCAGCCCCAGCATTTT
. | TRBD1 | 16 | TRBJ1-6 | TRBV28 | CASSPRGTGANSPLHF | TGTGCCAGCAGTCCGCGAGGGACAGGGGCTAATTCACCCCTCCACTTT
. | TRBD2 | 17 | TRBJ2-4 | TRBV7-8 | CASSPRLAGGGGNIQYF | TGTGCCAGCAGCCCCCGGTTAGCGGGAGGGGGAGGTAACATTCAGTACTTC
. | . | 12 | TRBJ2-1 | TRBV27 | CASSLPNNEQFF | TGTGCCAGCAGTTTACCCAACAATGAGCAGTTCTTC
once | . | 14 | TRBJ2-5 | TRBV4-3 | CASGVRLGGETQYF | TGCGCCAGCGGGGTGCGGTTAGGAGGAGAGACCCAGTACTTC
. | . | 16 | TRBJ1-1 | TRBV5-1 | CASSLLGVHANTEAFF | TGCGCCAGCAGCTTATTAGGGGTCCATGCGAACACTGAAGCTTTCTTT
. | . | 11 | TRBJ2-7 | TRBV20-1 | CSASISYEQYF | TGCAGTGCTAGTATCTCTTACGAGCAGTACTTC
. | TRBD1 | 14 | TRBJ1-2 | TRBV12-5 | CASARRGGEDGYTF | TGTGCTAGTGCCCGGCGAGGGGGCGAGGATGGCTACACCTTC
. | . | 13 | TRBJ1-2 | TRBV2 | CASSPTPSYGYTF | TGTGCCAGCAGTCCAACACCCAGCTATGGCTACACCTTC
. | . | 13 | TRBJ2-7 | TRBV29-1 | CSVGVSGSYEQYF | TGCAGCGTTGGTGTTAGCGGTTCCTACGAGCAGTACTTC
. | TRBD2 | 15 | TRBJ2-2 | TRBV7-3 | CASSYSGRAPGELFF | TGTGCCAGCAGTTATAGCGGGAGGGCCCCCGGGGAGCTGTTTTTT
few | . | 17 | TRBJ1-1 | TRBV14 | CASSQDNYGNRVTEAFF | TGTGCCAGCAGCCAAGATAATTACGGGAACAGAGTCACTGAAGCTTTCTTT
. | . | 14 | TRBJ2-7 | TRBV6-6 | CASADSARNYEQYF | TGTGCCAGCGCTGACAGTGCCAGAAACTACGAGCAGTACTTC
once | . | 13 | TRBJ1-2 | TRBV9 | CASSVVAGEGYTF | TGTGCCAGCAGCGTAGTAGCAGGGGAAGGCTACACCTTC
. | . | 13 | TRBJ1-2 | TRBV29-1 | CSVDLQGSYGYTF | TGCAGCGTTGACCTACAGGGAAGCTATGGCTACACCTTC
. | . | 14 | TRBJ1-2 | TRBV5-4 | CASSLGERDYGYTF | TGTGCCAGCAGCCTGGGGGAGAGGGACTATGGCTACACCTTC
. | . | 12 | TRBJ1-2 | TRBV5-8 | CASSLRQLGYTF | TGTGCCAGCAGCTTGCGACAGTTAGGCTACACCTTC
once | . | 14 | TRBJ2-7 | TRBV14 | CASSQAWTDYEQYF | TGTGCCAGCAGCCAAGCGTGGACAGACTACGAGCAGTACTTC
. | . | 23 | TRBJ2-1 | TRBV21-1 | CASSTRRGTRKRKKFYSYNEQFF | TGTGCCAGCAGCACCAGGCGGGGGACTAGAAAAAGAAAAAAATTTTACTCCTACAATGAGCAGTTCTTC
. | . | 14 | TRBJ2-7 | TRBV7-2 | CASARDNFSYEQYF | TGTGCCAGCGCCCGGGACAACTTCTCCTACGAGCAGTACTTC
once | . | 15 | TRBJ1-3 | TRBV4-1 | CASSQVPFLGGTIYF | TGCGCCAGCAGCCAAGTCCCGTTCCTGGGAGGCACCATATATTTT
. | TRBD1 | 16 | TRBJ1-1 | TRBV7-2 | CASSSPPGTGGTEAFF | TGTGCCAGCAGCTCCCCTCCCGGGACAGGGGGTACTGAAGCTTTCTTT
. | TRBD2 | 15 | TRBJ2-1 | TRBV3-1/TRBV3-2 | CASSQGVSGSHEQFF | TGTGCCAGCAGCCAAGGTGTTAGCGGGAGCCATGAGCAGTTCTTC
. | . | 13 | TRBJ2-1 | TRBV30 | CAWTQGHNNEQFF | TGTGCCTGGACCCAGGGACACAACAATGAGCAGTTCTTC
. | TRBD1 | 15 | TRBJ1-2 | TRBV28 | CASSFIEQGQGGYTF | TGTGCCAGCAGTTTCATCGAACAGGGGCAAGGTGGCTACACCTTC
. | . | 16 | TRBJ1-1 | TRBV7-9 | CASSLVGIGGSTEAFF | TGTGCCAGCAGCTTAGTCGGTATCGGCGGGAGCACTGAAGCTTTCTTT
once | . | 15 | TRBJ2-1 | TRBV11-3 | CASSPEASSYNEQFF | TGTGCCAGCAGCCCAGAGGCTAGCAGCTACAATGAGCAGTTCTTC
few | . | 15 | TRBJ2-7 | TRBV5-6 | CASSLIWASTYEQYF | TGTGCCAGCAGCTTGATCTGGGCTTCGACCTACGAGCAGTACTTC
few | TRBD2 | 15 | TRBJ2-1 | TRBV28 | CASKVEVAGVNEQFF | TGTGCCAGCAAGGTAGAGGTAGCGGGAGTGAATGAGCAGTTCTTC
. | TRBD1 | 16 | TRBJ1-2 | TRBV5-4 | CASSLVGQGTLYGYTF | TGTGCCAGCAGCTTGGTAGGACAGGGCACCCTCTATGGCTACACCTTC
. | TRBD1 | 14 | TRBJ1-5 | TRBV7-2 | CASSLDRAAQPQHF | TGTGCCAGCAGCTTGGACAGGGCGGCTCAGCCCCAGCATTTT
. | TRBD2 | 15 | TRBJ2-7 | TRBV9 | CASSVGAGVYHEQYF | TGTGCCAGCAGCGTAGGGGCGGGAGTTTATCATGAGCAGTACTTC
. | TRBD1 | 15 | TRBJ1-2 | TRBV11-2 | CASSLAGDRGHGYTF | TGTGCCAGCAGCTTAGCGGGGGACAGGGGGCATGGCTACACCTTC
few | . | 13 | TRBJ2-2 | TRBV5-5 | CASSLPSEGELFF | TGTGCCAGCAGCTTGCCATCCGAGGGGGAGCTGTTTTTT
. | TRBD2 | 15 | TRBJ2-7 | TRBV19 | CASSKKRERGYEQYF | TGTGCCAGTAGTAAAAAGCGGGAAAGGGGCTACGAGCAGTACTTC
. | TRBD2 | 16 | TRBJ2-5 | TRBV11-2 | CASSLSGRGSHWTQYF | TGTGCCAGCAGCTTAAGCGGGAGGGGTTCGCATTGGACCCAGTACTTC
. | . | 17 | TRBJ2-3 | TRBV7-3 | CASSLKLALPSTDTQYF | TGTGCCAGCAGCTTAAAGTTGGCCTTACCCTCCACAGATACGCAGTATTTT
. | . | 14 | TRBJ2-3 | TRBV18 | CASSPGGSSDTQYF | TGTGCCAGCTCACCAGGAGGATCGTCAGATACGCAGTATTTT
. | TRBD2 | 14 | TRBJ2-7 | TRBV6-1 | CASSSQLVAGEQYF | TGTGCCAGCAGTTCCCAACTGGTAGCGGGGGAGCAGTACTTC
. | . | 17 | TRBJ2-6 | TRBV15 | CATSRGQGSPGANVLTF | TGTGCCACCAGCAGAGGGCAGGGATCCCCTGGGGCCAACGTCCTGACTTTC
. | . | 15 | TRBJ1-2 | TRBV6-2/TRBV6-3 | CASSLPRLALYGYTF | TGTGCCAGCAGTCTACCTAGATTAGCCTTATATGGCTACACCTTC
. | . | 15 | TRBJ2-7 | TRBV21-1 | CASKRNRSSSYEQYF | TGTGCCAGCAAGAGGAACCGATCGAGCTCCTACGAGCAGTACTTC
once | TRBD1 | 13 | TRBJ1-1 | TRBV28 | CASSVDRASEAFF | TGTGCCAGCAGCGTGGACAGGGCTTCTGAAGCTTTCTTT